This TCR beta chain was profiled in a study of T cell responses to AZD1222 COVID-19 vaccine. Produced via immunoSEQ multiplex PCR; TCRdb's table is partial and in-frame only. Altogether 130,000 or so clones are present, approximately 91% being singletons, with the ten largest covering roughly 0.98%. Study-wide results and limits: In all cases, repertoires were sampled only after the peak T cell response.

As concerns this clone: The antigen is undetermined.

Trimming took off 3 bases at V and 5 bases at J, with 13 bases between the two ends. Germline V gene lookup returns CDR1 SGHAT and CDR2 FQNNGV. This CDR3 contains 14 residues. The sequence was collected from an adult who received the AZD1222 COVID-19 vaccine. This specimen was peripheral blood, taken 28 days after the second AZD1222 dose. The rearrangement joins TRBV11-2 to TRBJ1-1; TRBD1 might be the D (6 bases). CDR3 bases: TGTGCCAGCAGCTTTCAGGGAGGGGGAACTGAAGCTTTCTTT. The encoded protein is CASSFQGGGTEAFF.